The 24 T cell receptor beta chains below come from one sample, sequenced in a study of T cell responses to AZD1222 COVID-19 vaccine. The method was immunoSEQ multiplex PCR; TCRdb's version includes in-frame clones alone and lacks a portion of them. The table has around 140,000 clones, roughly 91% seen once. The material sequenced was peripheral blood, taken on day 0 of AZD1222 vaccination. Receptors originate from an adult in good health.

The rearrangement uses TRBV7-9 and TRBJ2-3; TRBD1 might be the D (5 bases). Per the germline V gene, CDR1 is SEHNR and CDR2 is FQNEAQ (reference sequence). V was cut by 5 bases and J by 0 bases, with 9 bases left in between. The CDR3 runs to 14 residues. The CDR3 sequence: CASSNYRSTDTQYF. The CDR3, as DNA: TGTGCCAGCAGCAACTACAGGAGCACAGATACGCAGTATTTT.

The V gene is TRBV6-1, the J gene TRBJ1-4, with 7 bases that match TRBD1. In germline, CDR1 is MNHNS, CDR2 SASEGT. J lost 1 base, V lost 0 bases, and 11 bases had no gene match. The CDR3 has 19 residues. The CDR3 nucleotides are TGTGCCAGCAGTGAAGCGGTGACAGGGTACAGGGGAACTAATGAAAAACTGTTTTTT. Its translation: CASSEAVTGYRGTNEKLFF.

J is TRBJ1-1 and V is TRBV15, with D unclear. The CDR3 loop spans 19 amino acids. Trimming removed 3 bases at V and 2 bases at J, with 25 bases between. CDR1 LNHNV and CDR2 YYDKDF come from the germline V gene (reference sequence). CDR3 loop: CATSSKPYWQISPNTEAFF. Written as DNA, the CDR3 is TGTGCCACCAGCAGTAAACCCTATTGGCAGATCAGCCCTAACACTGAAGCTTTCTTT.

This chain connects TRBV15 to TRBJ1-2; D unresolved. The CDR3 is made up of 15 amino acids. V was pared by 0 bases and J by 8 bases, with 16 bases between. Germline CDR1 is LNHNV and CDR2 is YYDKDF (reference sequence). The DNA for the CDR3 is TGTGCCACCAGCAGAGATAGGTACCCCATCGGGGGCTACACCTTC. Its protein product is CATSRDRYPIGGYTF.

V is TRBV7-9 and J is TRBJ1-2; D perhaps matches TRBD1 (5 bases). The length of the CDR3 is 16 residues. V lost 5 bases, J lost 0 bases, and 16 bases lay in between. The germline gives CDR1 SEHNR, CDR2 FQNEAQ (reference sequence). The DNA of the CDR3 is TGTGCCAGCAGCCCGACTGCCGACAGTTCTAACTATGGCTACACCTTC. Its translation is CASSPTADSSNYGYTF.

The V gene is TRBV6-5, the J gene TRBJ1-2; the D gene is possibly TRBD1 (6 bases). Germline V CDR1 and CDR2: MNHEY, SVGAGI. The germline V and J ends were trimmed by 2 bases and 4 bases, with 11 bases remaining between them. The CDR3 length is 14 residues. DNA for the CDR3: TGTGCCAGCAGTTACAGGGGGGGGTCCTATGGCTACACCTTC. It encodes CASSYRGGSYGYTF.

This clone has a single count. The genes are TRBV5-1 and TRBJ2-7; 14 nucleotides match TRBD2. CDR3 size: 14 residues. J gave up 6 bases and V 4 bases, and 3 bases lay outside the gene matches. Looked up from germline, CDR1 is SGHRS and CDR2 is YFSETQ. CDR3 in amino acids: CASSPGLAGAEQYF. The CDR3 DNA is TGCGCCAGCAGCCCGGGACTAGCGGGAGCCGAGCAGTACTTC.

The CDR3 nucleotides are TGTGCCAGCAGCCACCGGGACAGGGCCACCTACGAGCAGTACTTC. This codes for CASSHRDRATYEQYF. This chain connects TRBV7-9 to TRBJ2-7; TRBD1 matches at 9 bases. Germline CDR1 is SEHNR and CDR2 is FQNEAQ (reference sequence). V shed 5 bases and J 2 bases; nucleotides not matched to a gene: 7. This CDR3 spans 15 amino acids.

The chain links TRBV3-1 (or the pseudogene TRBV3-2) to TRBJ2-2; TRBD1 matches 9 bases. Unmatched junction bases numbered 6, after V lost 3 bases and J lost 1 base. Germline lookup yields CDR1 LGHDT and CDR2 YNNKEL (reference sequence). The CDR3 is 17 amino acids. The CDR3 nucleotides read TGTGCCAGCAGCCACACACCGGGACAGGGGAACACCGGGGAGCTGTTTTTT. Translated, it gives CASSHTPGQGNTGELFF.

The V and J genes are TRBV6-1 and TRBJ1-6, with TRBD1 matching 7 bases. Looked up from germline, CDR1 is MNHNS and CDR2 is SASEGT. Losses at the gene ends were 4 bases for V and 7 bases for J; bases not matched to a gene: 10. This CDR3 contains 16 residues. This CDR3 reads CASSGDGGQQNSPLHF. The CDR3 DNA follows: TGTGCCAGCAGTGGGGATGGGGGACAGCAAAATTCACCCCTCCACTTT.

The chain links TRBV3-1 (or the pseudogene TRBV3-2) to TRBJ2-2, with TRBD2 matching over 13 bases. Germline V gene data show CDR1 as LGHDT and CDR2 as YNNKEL (reference sequence). This CDR3 has 21 amino acids. The J segment lost 2 bases and the V segment lost 1 base, leaving 13 bases of the junction unmatched. CDR3 sequence reads: CASSQGSGRTSGSINTGELFF. CDR3 nucleotide sequence: TGTGCCAGCAGCCAAGGTAGTGGGCGGACTAGCGGGAGTATAAACACCGGGGAGCTGTTTTTT.

This chain links TRBV6-5 with TRBJ1-2; the D gene is possibly TRBD1 (5 bases). The CDR3 has 14 residues. Germline V CDR1 and CDR2: MNHEY, SVGAGI. The V end lost 2 bases, the J end lost 0 bases, and 7 bases lay between the germline ends. The CDR3 coding sequence is TGTGCCAGCAGTTACACAGGAACTAACTATGGCTACACCTTC. Protein sequence: CASSYTGTNYGYTF.

This chain uses TRBV19 with TRBJ2-3; D remains unclear. The germline V gene has CDR1 LNHDA and CDR2 SQIVND (reference sequence). The CDR3 contains 12 residues. Trimming took off 2 bases at V and 6 bases at J, with 6 bases between the two ends. CDR3 amino acids: CASSIRADTQYF. The CDR3, as DNA: TGTGCCAGTAGTATACGAGCGGATACGCAGTATTTT.

The CDR3 loop is CASSLEPGRSYNEQFF. Here the CDR3 DNA reads TGTGCCAGCAGCTTGGAACCGGGACGGTCCTACAATGAGCAGTTCTTC. The chain combines TRBV5-4 with TRBJ2-1; D is possibly TRBD1 or TRBD2 (5 bases each). Germline CDR1 SGHNT, CDR2 YYREEE (reference sequence). CDR3 length equals 16 residues. V was cut by 0 bases and J by 1 base, with 11 bases left in between.

The genes are TRBV12-3 or TRBV12-4 and TRBJ1-5; no definite D call. Trimming stripped 3 bases from V and 10 bases from J, with 13 bases between. The CDR3 has 13 residues. DNA of the CDR3: TGTGCCAGCAGTTTCCGAAACCTTGACCCCCAGCATTTT. Translation gives CASSFRNLDPQHF.

The chain has TRBV27 and TRBJ1-1; no firm D call. V lost 4 bases, J lost 2 bases, and 8 bases lay in between. This CDR3 is 13 amino acids long. Germline V lookup: CDR1 MNHEY, CDR2 SMNVEV (reference sequence). DNA for the CDR3: TGTGCCAGCAGTTCAAGGGTAAACACTGAAGCTTTCTTT. Protein product: CASSSRVNTEAFF.

The chain recombines TRBV20-1 with TRBJ2-5; D ambiguous. In germline, CDR1 is DFQATT, CDR2 SNEGSKA (reference sequence). V was clipped by 6 bases and J by 5 bases, with 10 bases between them. The CDR3 has 11 residues. This CDR3 is CSARQVETQYF. The CDR3 bases are TGCAGTGCGCGACAAGTTGAGACCCAGTACTTC.

This chain uses TRBV15 with TRBJ1-1; D may be TRBD1 (6 bases). The CDR3 loop spans 15 amino acids. CDR1 and CDR2 from the germline V gene are LNHNV and YYDKDF (reference sequence). The germline V and J ends were trimmed by 3 bases and 1 base, with 12 bases remaining between them. The CDR3 spells CATSSGHRANTEAFF. The CDR3 nucleotides read TGTGCCACCAGCAGTGGGCACAGGGCGAACACTGAAGCTTTCTTT.

The chain couples TRBV7-9 to TRBJ2-7; TRBD2 matches 7 bases. V lost 5 bases to trimming and J lost 5 bases; unmatched junction nucleotides: 12. Germline V gene data show CDR1 as SEHNR and CDR2 as FQNEAQ (reference sequence). The CDR3 runs to 15 residues. The CDR3 is CASSPRDGRENEQYF. CDR3 DNA sequence: TGTGCCAGCAGCCCCCGAGATGGGCGGGAGAACGAGCAGTACTTC.

The chain joins TRBV4-1 to TRBJ1-2, with D possibly being TRBD1 (5 bases). V dropped 1 base and J dropped 7 bases, with 16 bases sitting between them. CDR3 length: 15 amino acids. Germline V CDR1 and CDR2: MGHRA, YSYEKL. Written as DNA, the CDR3 is TGCGCCAGCAGCCAAGTACAGGAACCCCGAGGTGGCTACACCTTC. Protein: CASSQVQEPRGGYTF.

A single count supports this clone. The chain recombines TRBV7-2 with TRBJ1-1; no clear D. V was clipped by 5 bases and J by 2 bases, with 9 bases between them. Per germline, CDR1 SGHTA and CDR2 FQGNSA. This CDR3 is built from 13 residues. CDR3 loop: CASSVRFNTEAFF. CDR3 DNA: TGTGCCAGCAGCGTCAGATTTAACACTGAAGCTTTCTTT.

This chain joins TRBV12-3 or TRBV12-4 and TRBJ1-5; D not resolved. V lost 5 bases and J 7 bases, leaving 9 bases between the germline ends. There are 12 residues in the CDR3. The CDR3 loop reads CASSNSGQPQHF. CDR3 coding DNA: TGTGCCAGCAGTAACTCGGGGCAGCCCCAGCATTTT.

V is TRBV19 and J is TRBJ2-5; D possibly corresponds to TRBD1 (6 bases). There are 12 residues in the CDR3. CDR1 LNHDA and CDR2 SQIVND come from the germline V gene (reference sequence). V shed 11 bases and J shed 5 bases, with 15 bases lying between them. Here the CDR3 reads CASRQAEETQYF. CDR3 DNA sequence: TGTGCCTCACGACAGGCGGAGGAGACCCAGTACTTC.

The rearrangement uses TRBV19 and TRBJ1-6, with D possibly TRBD1 on 5 matching bases. Looked up from germline, CDR1 is LNHDA and CDR2 is SQIVND (reference sequence). The length of the CDR3 is 14 residues. V was shortened by 9 bases and J by 5 bases, with 14 bases between the two germline ends. In DNA form, the CDR3 reads TGTGCCAGCGGGGCAGGCGACCATAATTCACCCCTCCACTTT. The encoded protein is CASGAGDHNSPLHF.